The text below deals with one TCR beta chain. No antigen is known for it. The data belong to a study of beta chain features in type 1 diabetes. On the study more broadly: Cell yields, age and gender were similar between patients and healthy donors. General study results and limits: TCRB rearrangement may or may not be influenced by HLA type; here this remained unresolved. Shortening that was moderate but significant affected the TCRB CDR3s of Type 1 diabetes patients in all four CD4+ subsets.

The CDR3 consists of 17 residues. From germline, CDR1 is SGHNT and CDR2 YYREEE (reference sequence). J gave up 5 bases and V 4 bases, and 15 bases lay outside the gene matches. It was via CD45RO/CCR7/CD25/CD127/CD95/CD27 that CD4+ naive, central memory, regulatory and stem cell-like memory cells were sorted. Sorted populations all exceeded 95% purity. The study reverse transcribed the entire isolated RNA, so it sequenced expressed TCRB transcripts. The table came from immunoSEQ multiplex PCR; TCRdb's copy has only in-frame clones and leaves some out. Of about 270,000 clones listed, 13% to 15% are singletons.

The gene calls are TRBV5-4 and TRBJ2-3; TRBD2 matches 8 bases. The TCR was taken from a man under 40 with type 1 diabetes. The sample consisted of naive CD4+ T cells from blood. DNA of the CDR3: TGTGCCAGCAGCCCTGCCCGCGGTAGCGGGATAGGAGATACGCAGTATTTT. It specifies CASSPARGSGIGDTQYF.